This T cell receptor (beta chain) originates from a study of a mutant IDH1 vaccine in newly diagnosed glioma (dated by TCRdb to about 2021). In the study overall: Patients were given eight vaccinations, in weeks 1, 3, 5, 7, 11, 15, 19 and 23, which matched visits V03 through V10. In the chemotherapy-containing groups, vaccination started alongside temozolomide cycles, whereas in patients who had radiotherapy alone it started 4-6 weeks after radiotherapy. Of the approximately 34 patients who were treated, about 62% were male and approximately 38% were female, and the mean age was around 43 years. Before enrollment, most patients had been given radiochemotherapy with temozolomide as standard therapy, while the rest had received either radiotherapy alone or temozolomide alone. Peripheral blood samples were drawn at six visits, namely V03 (baseline), V05, V07, V10, V12 and V13. For exploratory analyses, longitudinal TCRB deep sequencing was carried out in about two dozen treated patients wherever samples were available.

The CDR3 contains 12 residues, cysteine and phenylalanine counted. Only the CDR3 portion is preserved as DNA: 36 bases, with reading frame beginning at the first base. CDR1 is given as SEHNR and CDR2 as FQNEAQ, both from the germline V gene (reference sequence). V sheds 4 bases and J sheds 8 bases, leaving 9 bases between their ends. Taken with the paper, the label for time point translates to: week 5, during vaccination. A 20-mer mutant IDH1 peptide at 300 micrograms in Montanide made up each vaccine dose, which was injected subcutaneously together with topical imiquimod. The donors had newly diagnosed IDH1-mutant astrocytomas of WHO grade 3 or 4 that showed loss of nuclear ATRX. The samples were drawn from NOA16, a multicentre, single-arm, open-label phase I trial in Germany that tested a mutant IDH1 peptide vaccine in humans for the first time. The DNeasy Blood and Tissue Kit was used to extract genomic DNA from EDTA blood for TCRB sequencing.

Findings and caveats that apply to the study as a whole: The authors noted that analyses of patient blood samples could not be reproduced because of sample limitations. Vaccine-induced immune responses across multiple MHC alleles were detected in 90% to 95% of patients. Selection of PBMC samples for TCRB deep sequencing was based on availability. No apparent relationship was observed between pseudoprogression and alterations in the top peripheral T cell clonotypes detected by TCRB sequencing.

As concerns this clone: Its antigen is still unknown. No base-level quality is on record; no much larger clone is a single base apart.

Library preparation employed the immunoSEQ multiplex PCR assay. Rearranged TCR beta chain sequences were amplified using the hsTCRB Kit according to the manufacturer's protocol. TCRB libraries were sequenced on an Illumina MiSeq. The paper's data handling went like this. The proprietary platform of the kit vendor was used for demultiplexing, trimming and gene mapping. Not all clones reach the TCRdb copy of this immuneACCESS table, which keeps in-frame sequences only. Checked studies attribute under half of the gap to unresolved V genes and leave the rest unexplained. That table furnishes V, J and clone size, whereas the DNA furnished D and trimming. The sample has nearly 35,000 clones on record, roughly four fifths of them singletons. The ten top clones hold 24% of the sample.

This receptor was taken from a young man with glioma. This specimen was PBMCs, taken from a glioma patient whose treatment included an IDH1 peptide vaccine. Recombination linked TRBV7-9 to TRBJ2-1; no D gene can be assigned with confidence. DNA sequence: TGTGCCAGCAGCTCTAACCGGGATGAGCAGTTCTTC. Its protein is CASSSNRDEQFF.